This T cell receptor beta chain was identified during a study of cytomegalovirus exposure and HLA in healthy donors. Overall study findings and caveats: As a later analysis showed, several of the most significant clusters appeared to be linked to common viral pathogens.

To note about this clone: Its antigen is unknown.

The PCR employed 60 Vbeta primers together with 13 Jbeta primers. Generated by immunoSEQ multiplex PCR, the TCRdb table keeps only in-frame clones and is missing some. The sample lists 110,000 to 150,000 clones, 60% to 80% occurring once. This CDR3 is built from 16 residues. Losses at the gene ends were 4 bases for V and 3 bases for J; bases not matched to a gene: 8. The germline CDR1 and CDR2 sequences are SGDLS and YYNGEE. This TCR came from a male donor in good health and CMV-seronegative. The V gene is TRBV9, the J gene TRBJ2-2; 8 nucleotides agree with TRBD1. Sequenced: PBMCs. The CDR3 here is CASSLRTGTDTGELFF. DNA of the CDR3: TGTGCCAGCAGCCTTAGGACAGGGACGGACACCGGGGAGCTGTTTTTT.